This TCR beta chain was recovered during a study of T cell responses to AZD1222 COVID-19 vaccine (dated by TCRdb to the early 2020s). With respect to the entire study: AZD1222 recipients whose second dose came at about 4 weeks and those whose second dose came at about 12 weeks were combined into one group, since spike-specific TCR depth and breadth did not differ between the two schedules. A total of 230 to 250 trial participants underwent TCR sequencing, of whom some 200 had received two doses of AZD1222 and roughly 26 had received two doses of the MenACWY control vaccine. Trial participants were enrolled by age into 18-55, 56-69 and 70-plus year subgroups, with roughly 160, 29 and 62 TCR-sequenced participants respectively. General findings and caveats noted by the study authors: The 56-69-year group was small, and its depth increase did not reach significance, likely because of low power. Nearly half of unique spike-specific TCRs reportedly recognized epitopes outside regions mutated in the B.1.351 and B.1.1.7 variants. Vaccine-associated CD4 TCRs spanned the whole spike protein, with dominant responses in regions 160-218 and 743-854. Most participants were white British and females outnumbered males, and the authors suggested that clonal diversity may have been underestimated. After two AZD1222 doses, both the breadth and the depth of spike-specific TCRs were significantly higher than at day 0 and than in MenACWY recipients. Conclusions about previously exposed vaccinees are limited because only five to seven AZD1222 recipients were SARS-CoV-2 seropositive at baseline. Because no day 14 peak-response samples were available, the repertoires could be characterized only after the peak T cell response.

What the time point label conveys for this sample: baseline before first vaccination. Vaccinee samples came from UK trials COV001 and COV002, including a single-blind randomized controlled phase 2/3 trial of AZD1222 (ChAdOx1 nCoV-19) in healthy adults. For TCRbeta chain sequencing, PBMC samples were collected from trial participants at day 0 and at day 28 after the second dose. The CDR3 regions of human TCRbeta chains were subjected to immunosequencing. The original pipeline was this. TCRs in the repertoires were matched against a reference library of SARS-CoV-2-specific TCRs that had been generated with the MIRA antigen-specificity platform. Breadth was defined as the fraction of unique TCRs that were SARS-CoV-2-associated, and depth was defined as the fraction of total T cells that were SARS-CoV-2-associated. Each spike-specific TCR was assigned to its reactive spike region and to a CD4 or CD8 class using the MIRA data. Log10-transformed breadth and depth values were compared by one-way ANOVA with Sidak's multiple comparisons tests. Imported from immuneACCESS, the table was reduced by TCRdb to in-frame sequences with V and J called. These copies leave out some clones; in studies compared against another copy, an unresolved V gene accounts for under half, and the cause of the remainder is not known. The D gene and trimming were derived from the DNA, and the V and J assignments and clone size from that table. This sample holds 95,000 to 150,000 clones; roughly 84% were observed only once. Together, the top ten hold approximately 10% of the sample.

Inclusive of the bounding cysteine and phenylalanine, the CDR3 is 13 residues long. The retained sequence is limited to the CDR3, 39 bases, with the frame set at the first base. Via the germline V gene, CDR1 is SGHVS and CDR2 FQNEAQ. Trimming removed 6 bases from V and 9 bases from J; the gene matches leave 8 bases unexplained. To note about this clone: It lacks a known antigen. The sample holds no much larger clone one base away, and base qualities are not on file.

Sequenced here: peripheral blood, sampled on day 0 of AZD1222 vaccination. The TCR originated in an adult in good health. Here the chain combines TRBV7-8 and TRBJ1-5, with TRBD1 identical over 7 junction bases. This receptor has the CDR3 CASSLGTALPQHF. The nucleotide sequence is given as TGTGCCAGCAGTCTTGGGACAGCCCTGCCCCAGCATTTT.